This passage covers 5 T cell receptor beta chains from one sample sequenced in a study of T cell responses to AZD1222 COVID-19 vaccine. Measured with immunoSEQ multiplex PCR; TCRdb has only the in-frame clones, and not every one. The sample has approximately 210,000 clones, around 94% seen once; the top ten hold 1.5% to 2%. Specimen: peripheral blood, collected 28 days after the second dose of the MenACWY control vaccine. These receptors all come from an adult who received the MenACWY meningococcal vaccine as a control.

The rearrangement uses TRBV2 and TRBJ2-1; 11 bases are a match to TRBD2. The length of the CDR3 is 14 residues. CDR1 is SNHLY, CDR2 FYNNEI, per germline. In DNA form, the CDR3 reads TGTGCAGTTACTAGCGGGAGTTCCTACAATGAGCAGTTCTTC. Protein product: CAVTSGSSYNEQFF.

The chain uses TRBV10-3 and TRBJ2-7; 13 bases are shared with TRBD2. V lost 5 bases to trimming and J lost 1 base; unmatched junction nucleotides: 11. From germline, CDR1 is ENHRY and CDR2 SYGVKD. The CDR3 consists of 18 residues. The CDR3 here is CAISSGTSGTPESYEQYF. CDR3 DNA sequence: TGTGCCATCAGTTCCGGGACTAGCGGGACCCCGGAGTCCTACGAGCAGTACTTC.

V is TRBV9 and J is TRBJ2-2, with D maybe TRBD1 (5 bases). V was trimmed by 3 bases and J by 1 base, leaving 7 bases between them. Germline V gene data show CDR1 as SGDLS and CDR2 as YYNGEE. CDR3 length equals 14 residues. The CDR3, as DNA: TGTGCCAGCAGCGGCACAGGGAACACCGGGGAGCTGTTTTTT. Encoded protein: CASSGTGNTGELFF.

As DNA, the CDR3 is TGTGCCAGCAGTGAGGAGGTTCATAATTCACCCCTCCACTTT. It translates to CASSEEVHNSPLHF. The chain uses TRBV2 and TRBJ1-6; unclear D gene. CDR3 length: 14 residues. Trimming removed 3 bases at V and 5 bases at J, with 8 bases between. The germline V gene has CDR1 SNHLY and CDR2 FYNNEI. The full variable domain, with the rest looked up from reference TRBV2 and TRBJ1-6, is EPEVTQTPSHQVTQMGQEVILRCVPISNHLYFYWYRQILGQKVEFLVSFYNNEISEKSEIFDDQFSVERPDGSNFTLKIRSTKLEDSAMYFCASSEEVHNSPLHFGNGTRLTVT.

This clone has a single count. The CDR3 sequence: CAWTRAHGGGETQYF. The CDR3 bases are TGTGCCTGGACTAGGGCCCACGGGGGTGGGGAGACCCAGTACTTC. The rearrangement uses TRBV30 and TRBJ2-5; D is possibly TRBD2 (6 bases). The V end was cut by 4 bases, the J end by 5 bases, with 20 bases between. Germline loops: CDR1 GTSNPN, CDR2 SVGIG (reference sequence). The CDR3 sequence is 15 residues long.